This entry lists 27 T cell receptor beta chains sequenced from one sample in a study of T cell changes during pregnancy in multiple sclerosis. Sequencing used immunoSEQ multiplex PCR; TCRdb keeps in-frame clones, though not all of them. The data show tens of thousands of clones, around 90% seen once. Specimen: peripheral blood, collected in the second trimester of pregnancy. Source of these receptors: a female donor with multiple sclerosis, enrolled in a pregnancy study.

The V and J genes are TRBV7-2 and TRBJ2-7, with a weak D call TRBD1 (5 bases). CDR3 length: 14 amino acids. Germline CDR1 SGHTA, CDR2 FQGNSA. V lost 2 bases and J lost 4, with 12 bases in between. The CDR3 here is CASSLSWQGYEQYF. The CDR3 DNA reads as TGTGCCAGCAGCTTATCTTGGCAGGGATACGAGCAGTACTTC.

The V call is TRBV19, the J call TRBJ2-7, with 8 bases identical to TRBD2. Trimming took 1 base from V and 1 from J; bases not matched to a gene: 0. The germline gives CDR1 LNHDA, CDR2 SQIVND (reference sequence). The CDR3 runs to 14 residues. This chain's CDR3 is CASSIAGGSYEQYF. The DNA of the CDR3 is TGTGCCAGTAGTATAGCGGGGGGGTCCTACGAGCAGTACTTC. Based on the CDR3 plus reference TRBV19 and TRBJ2-7, the full variable domain is DGGITQSPKYLFRKEGQNVTLSCEQNLNHDAMYWYRQDPGQGLRLIYYSQIVNDFQKGDIAEGYSVSREKKESFPLTVTSAQKNPTAFYLCASSIAGGSYEQYFGPGTRLTVT.

V gene TRBV5-4 combines with J gene TRBJ2-2, with D possibly matching TRBD2 (5 bases). This CDR3 spans 15 amino acids. Germline assignment: CDR1 SGHNT and CDR2 YYREEE (reference sequence). The V end lost 4 bases, the J end lost 5 bases, and 15 bases lay between the germline ends. The CDR3 region has the DNA TGTGCCAGCAGCCCGACTACGGGGAAGACCGGGGAGCTGTTTTTT. This sequence encodes CASSPTTGKTGELFF.

This rearrangement joins TRBV9 to TRBJ1-1; 7 nucleotides match TRBD1. This CDR3 has 15 amino acids. Germline-derived CDR1 and CDR2 are SGDLS and YYNGEE. With V trimmed by 3 bases and J by 5 bases, 10 bases remained unmatched. The CDR3 reads CASSAVTVRGTEAFF. The CDR3 DNA is TGTGCCAGCAGCGCGGTAACGGTCAGGGGGACTGAAGCTTTCTTT.

This chain joins TRBV5-6 and TRBJ2-5, with unresolved D. Per the germline V gene, CDR1 is SGHDT and CDR2 is YYEEEE. The CDR3 contains 13 residues. V was cut by 0 bases and J by 3 bases, with 6 bases left in between. In DNA, the CDR3 is TGTGCCAGCAGCTTGGTCTCGGAAGAGACCCAGTACTTC. This codes for CASSLVSEETQYF.

CDR3 nucleotides: TGTGCCAGCAGCTTGGATCCTAGCGGGGGGGCGAGGGAGACCCAGTACTTC. Encoded protein: CASSLDPSGGARETQYF. The chain has TRBV5-4 and TRBJ2-5; TRBD2 aligns across 12 bases. Per the germline V gene, CDR1 is SGHNT and CDR2 is YYREEE (reference sequence). This CDR3 has 17 amino acids. V lost 0 bases and J lost 5; bases outside the gene matches: 8.

The chain couples TRBV7-2 to TRBJ2-6; the D gene is possibly TRBD1 (6 bases). Deletions cut 4 bases from V and 1 base from J, with 8 bases between. Germline V CDR1 and CDR2: SGHTA, FQGNSA. CDR3 length equals 15 residues. Here the CDR3 reads CASSYRASGANVLTF. CDR3 bases: TGTGCCAGCAGCTACAGGGCTTCTGGGGCCAACGTCCTGACTTTC.

This chain connects TRBV4-3 to TRBJ1-4; TRBD1 matches at 9 bases. Unmatched junction bases numbered 3, after V lost 1 base and J lost 3 bases. Per germline, CDR1 LGHNA and CDR2 YSLEER. The length of the CDR3 is 16 residues. The CDR3 DNA sequence: TGCGCCAGCAGCCAAGGGACAGGGGCCCCTAATGAAAAACTGTTTTTT. Translation gives CASSQGTGAPNEKLFF.

V is TRBV2 and J is TRBJ2-5; D may be TRBD2 (5 bases). This CDR3 contains 14 residues. CDR1 is SNHLY, CDR2 FYNNEI, per germline. The V end lost 8 bases, the J end lost 2 bases, and 15 bases lay between the germline ends. The CDR3 nucleotides are TGTGCCAGCCGGGCCGGGGTGTTTCAAGAGACCCAGTACTTC. Translation gives CASRAGVFQETQYF.

This chain uses TRBV10-3 with TRBJ1-1; TRBD1 might be the D (5 bases). CDR3 length: 16 residues. The germline V gene has CDR1 ENHRY and CDR2 SYGVKD. V shed 0 bases and J shed 1 base, with 12 bases lying between them. The CDR3 DNA follows: TGTGCCATCAGTGAGTCCGGGGGATGGTCGAACACTGAAGCTTTCTTT. Translated, it gives CAISESGGWSNTEAFF.

The chain couples TRBV14 to TRBJ2-7; 13 bases are shared with TRBD2. V shed 3 bases and J 4 bases; nucleotides not matched to a gene: 3. CDR1 is SGHDN, CDR2 FVKESK, per germline. CDR3 length: 15 residues. The DNA for the CDR3 is TGTGCCAGCAGCCAGCCGGGACTAGCGGGGTACGAGCAGTACTTC. This sequence encodes CASSQPGLAGYEQYF.

V is TRBV23-1 and J is TRBJ1-5; D not certain. TRBV23-1 is placed among ORFs of uncertain function. The CDR3 consists of 15 residues. V dropped 0 bases and J dropped 1 base, with 7 bases sitting between them. The CDR3 bases are TGCGCCAGCAGTCAATCGGTCGCGAGCAATCAGCCCCAGCATTTT. It translates to CASSQSVASNQPQHF.

The V and J genes are TRBV7-2 and TRBJ2-5; 7 bases fit TRBD2. The CDR3 loop spans 15 amino acids. The junction had 7 bases not matched to a gene; V was cut back by 1 base and J by 5 bases. Germline assignment: CDR1 SGHTA and CDR2 FQGNSA. The CDR3 sequence: CASSLDKAGTETQYF. CDR3 coding DNA: TGTGCCAGCAGCTTAGATAAAGCGGGGACGGAGACCCAGTACTTC. Full variable domain (missing parts from reference TRBV7-2 and TRBJ2-5): GAGVSQSPSNKVTEKGKDVELRCDPISGHTALYWYRQSLGQGLEFLIYFQGNSAPDKSGLPSDRFSAERTGGSVSTLTIQRTQQEDSAVYLCASSLDKAGTETQYFGPGTRLLVL.

The chain is built from TRBV7-2 and TRBJ1-4; 9 bases match TRBD1. Losses at the gene ends were 2 bases for V and 8 bases for J; bases not matched to a gene: 12. The CDR3 spans 17 residues. The V gene's germline CDR1 is SGHTA and CDR2 FQGNSA. CDR3: CASSLSPVGQGSEKLFF. DNA of the CDR3: TGTGCCAGCAGCTTATCTCCGGTGGGACAGGGTTCAGAAAAACTGTTTTTT. Full variable domain (remainder filled in from reference TRBV7-2 and TRBJ1-4): GAGVSQSPSNKVTEKGKDVELRCDPISGHTALYWYRQSLGQGLEFLIYFQGNSAPDKSGLPSDRFSAERTGGSVSTLTIQRTQQEDSAVYLCASSLSPVGQGSEKLFFGSGTQLSVL.

The V gene is TRBV7-7, the J gene TRBJ1-5; 9 nucleotides line up with TRBD1. V trimming: 7 bases; J trimming: 4 bases; junction bases outside the gene matches: 8. Germline CDR1 reads SSHAT; CDR2 reads FNYEAQ (reference sequence). The CDR3 loop spans 15 amino acids. CDR3 DNA: TGTGCCAGCAATCCGGGACAGGGACGTAATCAGCCCCAGCATTTT. It yields the protein CASNPGQGRNQPQHF.

The rearrangement uses TRBV9 and TRBJ1-6, with TRBD1 matching 9 bases. Trimming took 3 bases from V and 8 from J; bases not matched to a gene: 6. CDR3 length: 15 residues. Germline V lookup: CDR1 SGDLS, CDR2 YYNGEE. CDR3 protein: CASSGSQGADSPLHF. The CDR3 bases are TGTGCCAGCAGCGGATCACAGGGGGCGGATTCACCCCTCCACTTT.

This clone was seen only once. This rearrangement joins TRBV25-1 to TRBJ1-2; D may be TRBD1 (5 bases). The V gene's germline CDR1 is MGHDK and CDR2 SYGVNS. V dropped 3 bases and J dropped 4 bases, with 12 bases sitting between them. The CDR3 extends over 14 amino acids. CDR3 nucleotides: TGTGCCAGCAGTGAGGGGGGAGGCTTCTATGGCTACACCTTC. Translating it yields CASSEGGGFYGYTF.

This clone was recorded only once. CDR3 in DNA: TGTGCCAGCAGGGGGACAGGGAGCTACGAGCAGTACTTC. This gives the protein CASRGTGSYEQYF. The chain is built from TRBV6-5 and TRBJ2-7, with 9 nucleotides matching TRBD1. V dropped 6 bases and J dropped 3; count of bases not matched to a gene: 3. Germline CDR1 reads MNHEY; CDR2 reads SVGAGI. This CDR3 is 13 amino acids long.

This clone has only a few counts. The V and J genes are TRBV6-4 and TRBJ2-3; 7 bases map to TRBD2. This CDR3 is 14 amino acids long. Germline loops: CDR1 MRHNA, CDR2 SNTAGT. V trimming: 4 bases; J trimming: 1 base; junction bases outside the gene matches: 2. The chain's CDR3 is CASSGRGGTDTQYF. The CDR3, as DNA: TGTGCCAGCAGTGGCCGGGGGGGCACAGATACGCAGTATTTT.

The chain combines TRBV7-2 with TRBJ1-1; unclear D gene. Germline assignment: CDR1 SGHTA and CDR2 FQGNSA. Trimming took off 2 bases at V and 7 bases at J, with 5 bases between the two ends. There are 11 residues in the CDR3. CDR3 protein: CASSLSIEAFF. As DNA, the CDR3 is TGTGCCAGCAGCTTATCAATTGAAGCTTTCTTT.

The chain combines TRBV7-3 with TRBJ2-1, with D tentatively TRBD2 (5 bases). The CDR3 spans 15 residues. Germline V gives CDR1 SGHTA, CDR2 FQGTGA. V lost 0 bases to trimming and J lost 0 bases, with 6 bases between them. The CDR3 DNA sequence: TGTGCCAGCAGCTTAACGGGGAGCTCCTACAATGAGCAGTTCTTC. This gives the protein CASSLTGSSYNEQFF.

The J gene is TRBJ1-1, the V gene TRBV7-9, with 11 bases aligning to TRBD1. The V and J ends lost 5 bases and 3 bases, in that order; junction bases with no gene match: 11. Germline lookup yields CDR1 SEHNR and CDR2 FQNEAQ (reference sequence). The CDR3 runs 17 residues. CDR3 coding DNA: TGTGCCAGCAGCGACGCGGCAAGGGACAGGGGGGACACTGAAGCTTTCTTT. This codes for CASSDAARDRGDTEAFF.

The genes are TRBV6-1 and TRBJ2-3; TRBD2 matches 8 bases. Germline trimming cut 0 bases from V and 0 bases from J; bases unmatched to any gene: 2. The CDR3 has 16 residues. The germline gives CDR1 MNHNS, CDR2 SASEGT. CDR3 sequence (DNA): TGTGCCAGCAGTGAAGCGGCGGGGGGAAGCACAGATACGCAGTATTTT. As protein: CASSEAAGGSTDTQYF.

The chain employs TRBV19 and TRBJ2-3; tentative D call: TRBD2 (6 bases). CDR1 is LNHDA, CDR2 SQIVND, per germline (reference sequence). V was cut by 6 bases and J by 5 bases, with 15 bases left in between. This CDR3 region has 14 residues. CDR3 sequence: CASRGLTYGDTQYF. In DNA, the CDR3 is TGTGCCAGTAGGGGACTTACATACGGAGATACGCAGTATTTT.

The rearrangement links TRBV6-6 to TRBJ2-7; maybe TRBD1 (5 bases). The CDR3 covers 14 residues. V was trimmed by 7 bases and J by 6 bases, leaving 19 bases between them. Germline values: CDR1 MNHNY, CDR2 SVGAGI (reference sequence). The CDR3 here is CASTPQGSPVEQYF. CDR3 nucleotide sequence: TGTGCCAGCACTCCCCAGGGTTCGCCAGTCGAGCAGTACTTC.

The chain joins TRBV7-6 to TRBJ2-7, with 7 bases lining up with TRBD1. Germline assignment: CDR1 SGHVS and CDR2 FNYEAQ. This CDR3 region has 16 residues. Trimming cost V 3 bases and J 0 bases; bases outside gene matches: 8. CDR3 sequence reads: CASSFLSGDSSYEQYF. The DNA of the CDR3 is TGTGCCAGCAGCTTTCTCTCCGGGGACAGCTCCTACGAGCAGTACTTC.

The chain employs TRBV12-2 and TRBJ1-5; the D call TRBD1 from the table was never checked on the DNA. TRBV12-2 is classified as a pseudogene. This CDR3 spans 13 amino acids. CDR3 nucleotide sequence: TGTGCAAGTCGCTTATACAGGAACCAGCCCCAGCATTTT. It encodes CASRLYRNQPQHF.